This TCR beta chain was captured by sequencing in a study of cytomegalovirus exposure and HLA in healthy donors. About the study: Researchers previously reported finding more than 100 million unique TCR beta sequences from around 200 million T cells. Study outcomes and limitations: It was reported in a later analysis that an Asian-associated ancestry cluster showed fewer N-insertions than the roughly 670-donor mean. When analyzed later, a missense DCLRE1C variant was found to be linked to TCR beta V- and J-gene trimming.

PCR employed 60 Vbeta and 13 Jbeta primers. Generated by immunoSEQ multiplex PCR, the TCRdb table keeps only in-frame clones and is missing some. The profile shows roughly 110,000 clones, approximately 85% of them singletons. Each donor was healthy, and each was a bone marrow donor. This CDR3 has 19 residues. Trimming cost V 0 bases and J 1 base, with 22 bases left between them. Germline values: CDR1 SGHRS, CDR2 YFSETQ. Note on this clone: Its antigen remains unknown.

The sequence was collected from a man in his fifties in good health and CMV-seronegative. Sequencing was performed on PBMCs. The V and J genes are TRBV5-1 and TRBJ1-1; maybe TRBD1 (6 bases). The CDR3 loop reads CASSLARGAGYRWNTEAFF. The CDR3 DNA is TGCGCCAGCAGCTTGGCCCGGGGGGCGGGGTATCGATGGAACACTGAAGCTTTCTTT.